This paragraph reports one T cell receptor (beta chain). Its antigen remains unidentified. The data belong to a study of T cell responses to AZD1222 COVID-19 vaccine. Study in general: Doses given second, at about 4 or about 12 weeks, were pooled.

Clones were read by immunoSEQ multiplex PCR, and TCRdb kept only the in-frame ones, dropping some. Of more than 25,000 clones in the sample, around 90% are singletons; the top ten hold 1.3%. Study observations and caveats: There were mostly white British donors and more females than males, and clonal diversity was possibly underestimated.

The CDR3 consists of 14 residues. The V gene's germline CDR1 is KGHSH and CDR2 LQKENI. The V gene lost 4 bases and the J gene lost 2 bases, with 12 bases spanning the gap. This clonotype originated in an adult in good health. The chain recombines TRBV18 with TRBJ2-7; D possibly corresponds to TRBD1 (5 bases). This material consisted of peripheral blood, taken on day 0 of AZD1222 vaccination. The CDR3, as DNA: TGTGCCAGCTCACGCCCAGGGTTACCCTACGAGCAGTACTTC. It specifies CASSRPGLPYEQYF.